This T cell receptor (beta chain) came from a study of early T cells in non-severe SARS-CoV-2 infection. Study background: Sequencing of unsorted whole blood was done on bulk RNA, leaving chains unpaired.

Individually, cDNA molecules had unique molecular identifiers attached to them. From the 5' RACE reads, TCRdb called clonotypes with MiXCR, one entry per CDR3 protein. The sample has roughly 24,000 distinct CDR3 sequences; 5% are singletons. This clonotype was counted at least ten times. What it binds is not known. General study findings and limits: Lookups in VDJdb leaned toward anti-spike CD8 responses and missed private and CD4 specificities.

The V gene end was trimmed by 5 bases and the J gene end by 6 bases; junction bases not matched to a gene: 3. Germline-derived CDR1 and CDR2 are SQVTM and ANQGSEA. The CDR3 is 12 residues long. The chain uses TRBV29-1 and TRBJ2-7; 11 nucleotides line up with TRBD1. The receptor was isolated from an adult who was a healthcare worker with PCR-confirmed SARS-CoV-2 infection or an uninfected control (not recorded which). The sample was whole blood. The CDR3 sequence is CSVPGTGGEQYF. CDR3 nucleotide sequence: TGCAGCGTTCCCGGGACAGGGGGCGAGCAGTACTTC.